The next 15 T cell receptor beta chains were all read from a single sample in a study of long-term antiretroviral therapy in people with HIV. This was the immunoSEQ v3.0 assay at survey level. Assay: immunoSEQ multiplex PCR; the TCRdb copy retains only in-frame clones and omits some. This table holds around 30,000 clones, about 85% found once. The starting material was unsorted PBMCs, obtained 3 years after starting antiretroviral therapy. Receptors originate from a man aged 35-49 years with HIV.

The chain employs TRBV19 and TRBJ1-5; D not resolved. CDR3 length: 16 residues. Germline assignment: CDR1 LNHDA and CDR2 SQIVND (reference sequence). Deletions cut 5 bases from V and 1 base from J, with 15 bases between. The CDR3: CASSPERRASNQPQHF. As DNA, the CDR3 is TGTGCCAGTAGTCCGGAGAGAAGGGCAAGCAATCAGCCCCAGCATTTT. Full variable domain (remainder filled in from reference TRBV19 and TRBJ1-5): DGGITQSPKYLFRKEGQNVTLSCEQNLNHDAMYWYRQDPGQGLRLIYYSQIVNDFQKGDIAEGYSVSREKKESFPLTVTSAQKNPTAFYLCASSPERRASNQPQHFGDGTRLSIL.

This chain links TRBV5-1 with TRBJ2-2, with 10 bases identical to TRBD1. V lost 5 bases and J lost 7; bases outside the gene matches: 5. This CDR3 has 14 residues. CDR1 SGHRS and CDR2 YFSETQ come from the germline V gene. CDR3 DNA: TGCGCCAGCAGTTCGGACAGGGGGGACGGGGAGCTGTTTTTT. Translation gives CASSSDRGDGELFF.

This rearrangement joins TRBV7-9 to TRBJ2-5; TRBD1 might be the D (6 bases). CDR3 length equals 12 residues. Trimming left V 8 bases short and J 2 bases short, with 9 bases between. From germline, CDR1 is SEHNR and CDR2 FQNEAQ (reference sequence). CDR3 sequence: CASWGLQETQYF. CDR3 coding DNA: TGTGCCAGCTGGGGGCTACAAGAGACCCAGTACTTC.

This chain joins TRBV7-9 and TRBJ2-5, with D tentatively TRBD1 (7 bases). CDR1 and CDR2 from the germline V gene are SEHNR and FQNEAQ (reference sequence). Trimming removed 3 bases at V and 4 bases at J, with 18 bases between. This CDR3 comprises 16 residues. The DNA of the CDR3 is TGTGCCAGCAGCTTTGTCGTCGGAGGGGGCAGAGAGACCCAGTACTTC. Its translation is CASSFVVGGGRETQYF.

This chain connects TRBV30 to TRBJ1-1, with TRBD1 identical over 8 bases. The CDR3 is 18 residues long. The trim removed 0 bases at V and 4 bases at J, leaving 16 bases unmatched. Germline CDR1 is GTSNPN and CDR2 is SVGIG (reference sequence). Here the CDR3 reads CAWSVPTSPRGRSTEAFF. The CDR3 DNA is TGTGCCTGGAGTGTACCCACCTCTCCCAGGGGGCGTAGCACTGAAGCTTTCTTT.

The V and J genes are TRBV20-1 and TRBJ2-7; no clear D. CDR3 length: 11 residues. The germline V gene has CDR1 DFQATT and CDR2 SNEGSKA (reference sequence). V lost 0 bases, J lost 4 bases, and 4 bases lay in between. The CDR3 sequence: CSARDVYEQYF. Written as DNA, the CDR3 is TGCAGTGCTAGAGATGTATACGAGCAGTACTTC.

The chain combines TRBV10-2 with TRBJ2-1; 9 nucleotides line up with TRBD1. The CDR3 runs 17 residues. J lost 4 bases, V lost 3 bases, and 10 bases had no gene match. CDR1 is WSHSY, CDR2 SAAADI, per germline. This CDR3 is CASSDPTGGAGYNEQFF. The CDR3 nucleotides are TGCGCCAGCAGTGACCCCACAGGGGGCGCGGGGTACAATGAGCAGTTCTTC.

This sequence joins TRBV19 and TRBJ2-2; D is unresolved. Germline lookup yields CDR1 LNHDA and CDR2 SQIVND (reference sequence). This CDR3 is 18 amino acids long. V was clipped by 5 bases and J by 1 base, with 20 bases between them. CDR3 coding DNA: TGTGCCAGTAGTTACCCTCGTGGACCGAGTAAGAACACCGGGGAGCTGTTTTTT. This encodes CASSYPRGPSKNTGELFF.

This chain joins TRBV5-1 and TRBJ1-5; no firm D call. Germline V gene sequence: CDR1 SGHRS, CDR2 YFSETQ. CDR3 length equals 13 residues. The V end lost 0 bases, the J end lost 6 bases, and 7 bases lay between the germline ends. Here the CDR3 DNA reads TGCGCCAGCAGCTTGGTAGTGGGTCAGCCCCAGCATTTT. Translated: CASSLVVGQPQHF.

The J gene is TRBJ2-7, the V gene TRBV5-1; D is possibly TRBD2 (6 bases). Trimming took off 3 bases at V and 5 bases at J, with 6 bases between the two ends. The germline V gene encodes CDR1 SGHRS and CDR2 YFSETQ. The CDR3 consists of 11 residues. CDR3 residues: CASSSGDEQYF. In nucleotides, the CDR3 is TGCGCCAGCAGCTCGGGGGACGAGCAGTACTTC. Variable domain in full (rest from reference TRBV5-1 and TRBJ2-7): KAGVTQTPRYLIKTRGQQVTLSCSPISGHRSVSWYQQTPGQGLQFLFEYFSETQRNKGNFPGRFSGRQFSNSRSEMNVSTLELGDSALYLCASSSGDEQYFGPGTRLTVT.

V and J are TRBV29-1 and TRBJ2-3, with 12 nucleotides matching TRBD2. This CDR3 has 15 amino acids. Germline CDR1 and CDR2: SQVTM and ANQGSEA. With V trimmed by 6 bases and J by 2 bases, 6 bases remained unmatched. The chain's CDR3 is CSVVGLAGITDTQYF. CDR3 DNA sequence: TGCAGCGTGGTAGGACTAGCGGGGATCACAGATACGCAGTATTTT.

The rearrangement uses TRBV7-9 and TRBJ1-4; D unresolved. V was pared by 1 base and J by 5 bases, with 11 bases between. The length of the CDR3 is 15 residues. Per germline, CDR1 SEHNR and CDR2 FQNEAQ (reference sequence). The CDR3 DNA reads TGTGCCAGCAGCTTAGAAGGCAGCAAAAATGAAAAACTGTTTTTT. It encodes CASSLEGSKNEKLFF.

The J gene is TRBJ2-7, the V gene TRBV6-5, with D possibly being TRBD1 (5 bases). Trimming took off 0 bases at V and 3 bases at J, with 6 bases between the two ends. Per germline, CDR1 MNHEY and CDR2 SVGAGI. CDR3 size: 13 residues. The CDR3 region has the DNA TGTGCCAGCAGTTACTCCGACAGCTACGAGCAGTACTTC. The encoded protein is CASSYSDSYEQYF.

CDR3 bases: TGTGCCAGCAGCCCGCAACCCGGGACAGGGGCCTACGAGCAGTACTTC. Translation: CASSPQPGTGAYEQYF. This sequence joins TRBV7-8 and TRBJ2-7; 10 bases line up with TRBD1. Germline CDR1 SGHVS, CDR2 FQNEAQ. The V and J ends lost 5 bases and 2 bases, in that order; junction bases with no gene match: 9. CDR3 length: 16 amino acids.

This sequence joins TRBV7-8 and TRBJ2-7, with 8 nucleotides matching TRBD1. Germline lookup yields CDR1 SGHVS and CDR2 FQNEAQ. The CDR3 totals 15 residues. The V gene end was trimmed by 2 bases and the J gene end by 2 bases; junction bases not matched to a gene: 5. CDR3 coding DNA: TGTGCCAGCAGCTTACCGGGACAGGAGGCCTACGAGCAGTACTTC. This translates into CASSLPGQEAYEQYF.